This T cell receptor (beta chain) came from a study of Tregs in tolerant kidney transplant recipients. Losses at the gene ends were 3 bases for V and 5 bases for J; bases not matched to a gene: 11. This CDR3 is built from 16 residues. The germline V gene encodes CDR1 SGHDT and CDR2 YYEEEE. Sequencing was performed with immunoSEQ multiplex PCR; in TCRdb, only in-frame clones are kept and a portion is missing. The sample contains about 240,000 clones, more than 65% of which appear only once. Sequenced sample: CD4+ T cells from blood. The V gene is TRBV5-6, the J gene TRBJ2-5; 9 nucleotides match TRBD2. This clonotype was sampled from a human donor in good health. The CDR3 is CASSSRGSGGSETQYF. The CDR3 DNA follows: TGTGCCAGCAGCTCTCGTGGTAGCGGGGGATCGGAGACCCAGTACTTC.